This passage covers 28 T cell receptor beta chains from one sample sequenced in a study of control samples from healthy donors and cancer patients. Repertoires were generated with immunoSEQ multiplex PCR, while TCRdb's copy carries only in-frame clones and drops some. Seen here are approximately 86,000 clones, roughly 93% observed once, and the top ten hold nearly 1.5%. The specimen was blood. These TCRs come from a woman in her twenties or thirties in good health.

The rearrangement uses TRBV6-1 and TRBJ2-3, with D possibly TRBD2 on 5 matching bases. This CDR3 has 14 residues. Germline V gene data show CDR1 as MNHNS and CDR2 as SASEGT. Trimming shortened V by 3 bases and J by 1 base, and 8 bases separated the two germline ends. This CDR3 is CASSEPAGTDTQYF. The CDR3 bases are TGTGCCAGCAGTGAGCCAGCGGGCACAGATACGCAGTATTTT.

The rearrangement joins TRBV11-3 to TRBJ1-6, with 7 bases identical to TRBD1. Germline assignment: CDR1 SGHNT and CDR2 YENEEA. Trimming at V came to 5 bases and at J to 10 bases, leaving 8 bases not matched to a gene. The CDR3 length is 14 residues. Here the CDR3 reads CASSHDRVGSPLHF. CDR3 DNA sequence: TGTGCCAGCAGCCACGACAGGGTTGGATCACCCCTCCACTTT.

V gene TRBV14 combines with J gene TRBJ1-1, with unresolved D. V was shortened by 4 bases and J by 5 bases, with 17 bases between the two germline ends. Germline V gene data show CDR1 as SGHDN and CDR2 as FVKESK. There are 15 residues in the CDR3. In DNA form, the CDR3 reads TGTGCCAGCAGCCTTCAGACGCCACCGGATACTGAAGCTTTCTTT. Translating it yields CASSLQTPPDTEAFF.

This chain joins TRBV2 and TRBJ1-1; 7 positions match TRBD1. The V and J ends lost 3 bases and 1 base, in that order; junction bases with no gene match: 5. Germline CDR1 is SNHLY and CDR2 is FYNNEI. The CDR3 length is 15 residues. For the CDR3, the DNA is TGTGCCAGCAGTGATCGGCCAGGGGGGAACACTGAAGCTTTCTTT. As protein: CASSDRPGGNTEAFF.

Comment on this clone: One end of the junction is discordant with germline, which a read error may explain. The rearrangement joins TRBV7-7 to TRBJ2-5; D possibly uses TRBD1 or TRBD2 (5 bases each). There are 14 residues in the CDR3. CDR1 is SSHAT, CDR2 FNYEAQ, per germline (reference sequence). The DNA of the CDR3 is TGTGCTAGCAGCCCGGGACCTCAAGTGGAGACCCAGTACTTC. Protein: CASSPGPQVETQYF.

The rearrangement joins TRBV3-1 (or the pseudogene TRBV3-2) to TRBJ2-7; possibly TRBD2 for D (6 bases). The germline gives CDR1 LGHDT, CDR2 YNNKEL (reference sequence). Between the trimmed V and J ends, which lost 0 bases and 5 bases, there was a span of 11 bases. CDR3 length equals 14 residues. The CDR3 protein is CASSQEGGGNEQYF. CDR3 bases: TGTGCCAGCAGCCAAGAGGGAGGAGGGAACGAGCAGTACTTC.

The V call is TRBV5-4, the J call TRBJ2-7, with 9 positions matching TRBD2. CDR1 and CDR2 (germline): SGHNT, YYREEE (reference sequence). With 2 bases clipped from V and 5 bases from J, the junction kept 5 bases outside the gene matches. The CDR3 is made up of 14 amino acids. For the CDR3, the DNA is TGTGCCAGCAGCTTTCCACTAGCGGGCAACGAGCAGTACTTC. Residues: CASSFPLAGNEQYF.

This sequence joins TRBV9 and TRBJ1-6; D not resolved. The germline V gene encodes CDR1 SGDLS and CDR2 YYNGEE. V lost 2 bases, J lost 0 bases, and 6 bases lay in between. The CDR3 has 15 amino acids. CDR3 sequence reads: CASSVGSSYNSPLHF. As DNA, the CDR3 is TGTGCCAGCAGCGTTGGGAGCTCCTATAATTCACCCCTCCACTTT.

The V call is TRBV2, the J call TRBJ1-5; 7 bases fit TRBD1. Germline V gives CDR1 SNHLY, CDR2 FYNNEI. The V segment lost 4 bases and the J segment 5 bases; nucleotides outside the gene matches: 5. The CDR3 sequence is 14 residues long. CDR3 region: CASSGRQGYQPQHF. The CDR3 region has the DNA TGTGCCAGCAGTGGGAGACAGGGTTATCAGCCCCAGCATTTT.

The chain joins TRBV7-9 to TRBJ1-1; no firm D call. V gave up 1 base and J gave up 7 bases, with 22 bases separating them. The CDR3 has 17 amino acids. Per germline, CDR1 SEHNR and CDR2 FQNEAQ (reference sequence). This CDR3 reads CASSLEGFGPELDEAFF. The CDR3 coding sequence is TGTGCCAGCAGCTTAGAGGGTTTTGGGCCCGAACTTGATGAAGCTTTCTTT.

The V call is TRBV15, the J call TRBJ1-5; 7 bases are shared with TRBD1. Trimming took 3 bases from V and 6 from J; bases not matched to a gene: 8. The CDR3 runs 15 residues. Germline CDR1 LNHNV, CDR2 YYDKDF (reference sequence). CDR3 loop: CATSSSTGVTQPQHF. CDR3 coding DNA: TGTGCCACCAGCAGCAGTACAGGGGTAACTCAGCCCCAGCATTTT.

J is TRBJ1-2 and V is TRBV5-1, with D tentatively TRBD1 (6 bases). V was trimmed by 2 bases and J by 1 base, leaving 12 bases between them. The V gene's germline CDR1 is SGHRS and CDR2 YFSETQ. The CDR3 sequence is 15 residues long. DNA for the CDR3: TGCGCCAGCAGCTTTCGGGACACATTTAACTATGGCTACACCTTC. Residues: CASSFRDTFNYGYTF.

V usage is TRBV7-6 and J usage is TRBJ1-1, with 7 bases aligning to TRBD1. V trimming: 3 bases; J trimming: 0 bases; junction bases outside the gene matches: 10. Germline V gives CDR1 SGHVS, CDR2 FNYEAQ. This CDR3 is built from 17 residues. The CDR3 sequence is CASSFGTAGLMNTEAFF. CDR3 nucleotides: TGTGCCAGCAGCTTCGGGACAGCGGGTCTTATGAACACTGAAGCTTTCTTT.

The chain carries TRBV15 and TRBJ2-5; 10 positions agree with TRBD2. V gave up 0 bases and J gave up 5 bases; unmatched junction bases: 12. CDR1 LNHNV and CDR2 YYDKDF come from the germline V gene (reference sequence). The CDR3 has 18 residues. CDR3 residues: CATSRELSRSGGAETQYF. DNA for the CDR3: TGTGCCACCAGCAGAGAATTGAGCAGGAGCGGGGGGGCGGAGACCCAGTACTTC.

This chain joins TRBV2 and TRBJ2-3, with 10 nucleotides matching TRBD2. CDR3 size: 16 residues. V dropped 8 bases and J dropped 2; count of bases not matched to a gene: 10. CDR1 is SNHLY, CDR2 FYNNEI, per germline. The DNA for the CDR3 is TGTGCCAGCGAGCGGGAGGGCCCGGGGGACACAGATACGCAGTATTTT. It specifies CASEREGPGDTDTQYF. Supplemented by reference TRBV2 and TRBJ2-3, the full variable domain reads EPEVTQTPSHQVTQMGQEVILRCVPISNHLYFYWYRQILGQKVEFLVSFYNNEISEKSEIFDDQFSVERPDGSNFTLKIRSTKLEDSAMYFCASEREGPGDTDTQYFGPGTRLTVL.

V is TRBV4-1 and J is TRBJ2-1; D is unclear. Trimming pared 0 bases from V and 12 bases from J, leaving 6 bases between. There are 11 residues in the CDR3. Per the germline V gene, CDR1 is MGHRA and CDR2 is YSYEKL. The CDR3 nucleotides are TGCGCCAGCAGCCAAGAAGGAAGGCAGTTCTTC. It is translated as CASSQEGRQFF.

The chain uses TRBV27 and TRBJ2-3; 9 nucleotides align to TRBD2. CDR1 is MNHEY, CDR2 SMNVEV, per germline (reference sequence). The junction had 10 bases not matched to a gene; V was cut back by 6 bases and J by 0 bases. The CDR3 has 17 amino acids. The CDR3 bases are TGTGCCAGCAGGGACATAAGCGGGGGGATTAGCACAGATACGCAGTATTTT. This codes for CASRDISGGISTDTQYF.

This clone was observed once. The chain's CDR3 is CASSLRNEKLFF. CDR3 DNA sequence: TGTGCCAGCAGTCTGCGAAACGAAAAACTGTTTTTT. J is TRBJ1-4 and V is TRBV6-5; no firm D call. CDR3 length equals 12 residues. Trimming took off 5 bases at V and 8 bases at J, with 9 bases between the two ends. The germline gives CDR1 MNHEY, CDR2 SVGAGI.

This chain links TRBV10-3 with TRBJ1-2; D unclear. Germline loops: CDR1 ENHRY, CDR2 SYGVKD. This CDR3 has 14 amino acids. The germline V and J ends were trimmed by 3 bases and 4 bases, with 12 bases remaining between them. The DNA of the CDR3 is TGTGCCATCAGTGACAGGCTTGAGACCTATGGCTACACCTTC. This codes for CAISDRLETYGYTF.

Worth noting for this clone: The identical CDR3 is also encoded by other nucleotide sequences in the sample. The rearrangement joins TRBV3-1 (or the pseudogene TRBV3-2) to TRBJ1-5, with D possibly matching TRBD1 (5 bases). Trimming left V 1 base short and J 6 bases short, with 10 bases between. CDR3 length: 14 residues. CDR1 is LGHDT and CDR2 is YNNKEL in the germline V gene (reference sequence). The CDR3 reads CASSQGGGTQPQHF. The DNA of the CDR3 is TGTGCCAGCAGCCAAGGGGGAGGGACTCAGCCCCAGCATTTT.

The chain recombines TRBV19 with TRBJ1-2; D gene unclear. Germline CDR1 and CDR2: LNHDA and SQIVND (reference sequence). The V end lost 11 bases, the J end lost 7 bases, and 17 bases lay between the germline ends. This CDR3 region has 12 residues. The CDR3 region is CAGRRRDSGYTF. The CDR3, as DNA: TGTGCCGGCAGGAGGAGGGATAGTGGCTACACCTTC.

This chain uses TRBV2 with TRBJ2-5, with 7 bases fitting TRBD1. The CDR3 contains 12 residues. The germline CDR1 and CDR2 sequences are SNHLY and FYNNEI. The ends lost 5 bases at V and 5 bases at J; junction bases unmatched: 2. Written as DNA, the CDR3 is TGTGCCAGCAGTAGGGGGCGGGAGACCCAGTACTTC. This encodes CASSRGRETQYF.

The DNA of the CDR3 is TGTGCCAGCTCACCTGAGGGACAGCATGAAGCTTTCTTT. It specifies CASSPEGQHEAFF. V is TRBV18 and J is TRBJ1-1, with 7 bases lining up with TRBD1. V shed 3 bases and J 7 bases; nucleotides not matched to a gene: 5. The CDR3 spans 13 residues. Germline lookup yields CDR1 KGHSH and CDR2 LQKENI.

The genes are TRBV6-1 and TRBJ1-2, with a possible D match to TRBD1 (6 bases). Germline V CDR1 and CDR2: MNHNS, SASEGT. This CDR3 spans 16 amino acids. V was trimmed by 0 bases and J by 8 bases, leaving 19 bases between them. CDR3 sequence: CASSEARGALPSGYTF. CDR3 in DNA: TGTGCCAGCAGTGAAGCGCGGGGGGCACTCCCAAGCGGCTACACCTTC.

V usage is TRBV5-1 and J usage is TRBJ1-5; D is ambiguous. The CDR3 is 15 amino acids. Germline V lookup: CDR1 SGHRS, CDR2 YFSETQ. Trimming removed 0 bases at V and 4 bases at J, with 11 bases between. The DNA for the CDR3 is TGCGCCAGCAGCTTGGAGGCAAGCGGGAATCAGCCCCAGCATTTT. This codes for CASSLEASGNQPQHF. Full variable domain (remainder filled in from reference TRBV5-1 and TRBJ1-5): KAGVTQTPRYLIKTRGQQVTLSCSPISGHRSVSWYQQTPGQGLQFLFEYFSETQRNKGNFPGRFSGRQFSNSRSEMNVSTLELGDSALYLCASSLEASGNQPQHFGDGTRLSIL.

V usage is TRBV25-1 and J usage is TRBJ2-5, with 10 bases aligning to TRBD1. The CDR3 extends over 15 amino acids. The germline CDR1 and CDR2 sequences are MGHDK and SYGVNS. The J segment lost 5 bases and the V segment lost 4 bases, leaving 7 bases of the junction unmatched. CDR3 loop: CASSGQGAELETQYF. The CDR3 nucleotides are TGTGCCAGCAGTGGACAGGGGGCGGAACTGGAGACCCAGTACTTC.

The chain is built from TRBV2 and TRBJ2-1, with D possibly being TRBD2 (6 bases). The V and J ends lost 9 bases and 3 bases respectively, with 21 bases between them. Per germline, CDR1 SNHLY and CDR2 FYNNEI. The CDR3 is 16 amino acids. CDR3 protein: CARDLGDSKNYNEQFF. CDR3 DNA sequence: TGTGCCAGAGACCTGGGGGACTCGAAAAACTACAATGAGCAGTTCTTC.

The CDR3 region has the DNA TGTGCCATCAGTCCGGGGAATGAAGCTTTCTTT. Its protein product is CAISPGNEAFF. V usage is TRBV10-3 and J usage is TRBJ1-1, with unresolved D. Germline values: CDR1 ENHRY, CDR2 SYGVKD. CDR3 length: 11 amino acids. The V and J ends lost 5 bases and 7 bases respectively, with 8 bases between them.